The rows below give T cell receptor beta chains drawn from one sample of a study of blood T cell repertoires in COVID-19. Assay: immunoSEQ multiplex PCR; the TCRdb copy retains only in-frame clones and omits some. Counted here are 110,000 to 150,000 clones, more than 75% occurring once; the ten biggest clones make up approximately 5.2%. Sequencing was carried out using peripheral blood. The source of these receptors is a woman aged 70-85 years with COVID-19, enrolled during active disease. Both conserved end residues are part of each CDR3. D genes are given only for firm matches. Not every row has a clone size; where given, it reads once, few, many or a size class.

15	TRBV18	TRBD2	once	TRBJ2-5	TGTGCCAGCTCACCAAGGCGGGGGGGAGAAGAGACCCAGTACTTC	CASSPRRGGEETQYF
16	TRBV5-1	TRBD2	few	TRBJ2-3	TGCGCCAGCAGCTTGGGACTAGCGGGGGGCGAGGATACGCAGTATTTT	CASSLGLAGGEDTQYF
10	TRBV28	NA	NA	TRBJ1-2	TGTGCCAGCAGTTCCCGGGGCTACACCTTC	CASSSRGYTF
16	TRBV5-1	TRBD1	NA	TRBJ2-7	TGCGCCAGCAGCTTGGGGACAGGGCCCTTCTCCTACGAGCAGTACTTC	CASSLGTGPFSYEQYF
11	TRBV20-1	NA	NA	TRBJ1-1	TGCAGTGCCCCAACCCGGACTGAAGCTTTCTTT	CSAPTRTEAFF
16	TRBV5-1	TRBD2	NA	TRBJ2-7	TGCGCCAGCAGCCCACCCTTGGCGGGGGGCGCCTACGAGCAGTACTTC	CASSPPLAGGAYEQYF
12	TRBV29-1	TRBD1	NA	TRBJ2-2	TGCAGCGTCTTAAGGGGGCACGGGGAGCTGTTTTTT	CSVLRGHGELFF
15	TRBV7-9	NA	NA	TRBJ2-2	TGTGCCAGCAGCTCACAGGGATTAAACACCGGGGAGCTGTTTTTT	CASSSQGLNTGELFF
15	TRBV29-1	TRBD2	once	TRBJ2-7	TGCAGCGTCCAACCCGCTGGAGCGGGGATCTACGAGCAGTACTTC	CSVQPAGAGIYEQYF
13	TRBV5-1	NA	NA	TRBJ2-1	TGCGCCAGCAGCCTTTGGACTGCCAATGAGCAGTTCTTC	CASSLWTANEQFF
14	TRBV19	TRBD1	NA	TRBJ1-4	TGTGCCAGTACCACCCGCGGCCGGGACAGGGAACTGTTTTTT	CASTTRGRDRELFF
17	TRBV3-1/TRBV3-2	NA	NA	TRBJ1-3	TGTGCCAGCAGCCACTTCCTTACAGGGAGCAGTGGAAACACCATATATTTT	CASSHFLTGSSGNTIYF
14	TRBV2	TRBD1	NA	TRBJ2-1	TGTGCCAGCAGTCCGACAGGGTCGTACAATGAGCAGTTCTTC	CASSPTGSYNEQFF
16	TRBV30	TRBD2	NA	TRBJ2-5	TGTGCCTGGAGTGTAGGGGCTAGCGGGGGGGCAGAGACCCAGTACTTC	CAWSVGASGGAETQYF
14	TRBV27	NA	few	TRBJ1-5	TGTGCCAGCAGTCTCGCCTATAGCAATCAGCCCCAGCATTTT	CASSLAYSNQPQHF
15	TRBV9	NA	NA	TRBJ1-2	TGTGCCAGCAGCTTCTCTCCGGACAGTGCGGAGGGCTACACCTTC	CASSFSPDSAEGYTF
12	TRBV12-3/TRBV12-4	TRBD2	once	TRBJ2-3	TGTGCCAGCGGGGGGGGCACAGATACGCAGTATTTT	CASGGGTDTQYF
18	TRBV4-1	TRBD2	NA	TRBJ2-5	TGCGCCAGCAGCCAAGAGTCCGGGACTAGCGGGGTCCAAGAGACCCAGTACTTC	CASSQESGTSGVQETQYF
17	TRBV7-6	TRBD2	NA	TRBJ2-7	TGTGCCAGCAGCGTCCTGACTAGCGGGGGAAGACCCTACGAGCAGTACTTC	CASSVLTSGGRPYEQYF
11	TRBV30	NA	NA	TRBJ1-2	TGTGCCGGAGGGTTATTCCGAGGCTACACCTTC	CAGGLFRGYTF
14	TRBV14	TRBD2	NA	TRBJ2-1	TGTGCCAGCAGTCTAGCGGGCCGCGGGGATGAGCAGTTCTTC	CASSLAGRGDEQFF
17	TRBV7-8	NA	NA	TRBJ2-3	TGTGCCAGCAGCTTATTAGGAACAGGGACGGGGTTAGATACGCAGTATTTT	CASSLLGTGTGLDTQYF
17	TRBV4-3	NA	NA	TRBJ1-4	TGCGCCAGCAGCCAAGATAGGCCGGGACATGGTAATGAAAAACTGTTTTTT	CASSQDRPGHGNEKLFF
15	TRBV7-8	TRBD1	NA	TRBJ2-7	TGTGCCAGCAGCGCAAGGGGGCGCATCTCCTACGAGCAGTACTTC	CASSARGRISYEQYF
15	TRBV5-1	TRBD1	NA	TRBJ2-3	TGCGCCAGCAGATATGGACAGGGACTTACAGATACGCAGTATTTT	CASRYGQGLTDTQYF
16	TRBV7-6	NA	NA	TRBJ1-5	TGTGCCAGCAGCTTCGGGGGGCCGGGAAGCAATCAGCCCCAGCATTTT	CASSFGGPGSNQPQHF
13	TRBV18	NA	NA	TRBJ1-6	TGTGCCAGCTCACTCCAAGGGGATTCACCCCTCCACTTT	CASSLQGDSPLHF
18	TRBV6-1	NA	NA	TRBJ1-5	TGTGCCAGCAGTGAAGTAAGAGGCCCGAGAGCTCGCAATCAGCCCCAGCATTTT	CASSEVRGPRARNQPQHF
13	TRBV7-2	NA	NA	TRBJ2-3	TGTGCCAGCAGCTTCGACTGGACAGATACGCAGTATTTT	CASSFDWTDTQYF
12	TRBV6-5	NA	NA	TRBJ1-6	TGTGCCAGCAGTCCAAATAATTCACCCCTCCACTTT	CASSPNNSPLHF
16	TRBV7-6	NA	once	TRBJ1-5	TGTGCCAGCAGCCGCGGCCCGGCGGGTAGCAATCAGCCCCAGCATTTT	CASSRGPAGSNQPQHF
15	TRBV27	TRBD2	NA	TRBJ2-1	TGTGCCAGCAGTCTGGGACTAGCGGGGGGGGATGAGCAGTTCTTC	CASSLGLAGGDEQFF
15	TRBV27	TRBD1	NA	TRBJ1-4	TGTGCCAGCAGTCTCTCAACAGGGGGTGGTGAAAAACTGTTTTTT	CASSLSTGGGEKLFF
14	TRBV6-6	NA	few	TRBJ1-5	TGTGCCAGCAGTTACAGAGGTCCTGAACAGCCCCAGCATTTT	CASSYRGPEQPQHF
15	TRBV11-2	TRBD1	NA	TRBJ1-6	TGTGCCAGCAGCCTCCGGGACAGGGGATACGCGGCCCTCCACTTT	CASSLRDRGYAALHF
14	TRBV7-2	NA	NA	TRBJ1-1	TGTGCCAGCAGCTTGTACCAGGGTAACACTGAAGCTTTCTTT	CASSLYQGNTEAFF
17	TRBV19	TRBD1	NA	TRBJ1-2	TGTGCCAGTAGTCTTTTGACAGGGGCCATAGCTAACTATGGCTACACCTTC	CASSLLTGAIANYGYTF
15	TRBV19	TRBD1	once	TRBJ1-4	TGTGCCAGCCGGGACAGGGGGCAACATAATGAAAAACTGTTTTTT	CASRDRGQHNEKLFF
15	TRBV6-5	TRBD1	NA	TRBJ1-3	TGTGCCAGCAGCGCACAGGGGGTCTACGGAAACACCATATATTTT	CASSAQGVYGNTIYF
16	TRBV28	NA	NA	TRBJ2-1	TGTGCCAGCAGTCCAGCGGCTCATAGCTCCTACAATGAGCAGTTCTTC	CASSPAAHSSYNEQFF
19	TRBV6-2/TRBV6-3	TRBD2	NA	TRBJ2-5	TGTGCCAGCAGTTACTCGATAGGACTAGCGGGCTCATACCAAGAGACCCAGTACTTC	CASSYSIGLAGSYQETQYF
16	TRBV10-1	NA	NA	TRBJ1-6	TGCGCCAGCAAACAAAATAACCGGGACATCTATTCACCCCTCCACTTT	CASKQNNRDIYSPLHF
17	TRBV19	NA	NA	TRBJ1-4	TGTGCCAGTAGTATAAGACAGGCCACGGCAACTAATGAAAAACTGTTTTTT	CASSIRQATATNEKLFF
16	TRBV4-1	NA	NA	TRBJ2-3	TGCGCCAGCAGCCAACCGGGAATCCCAAGGACAGATACGCAGTATTTT	CASSQPGIPRTDTQYF
15	TRBV2	TRBD2	NA	TRBJ2-1	TGTGCCAGCAGTGTCCGGGGGGGGCTGAGGGGTGAGCAGTTCTTC	CASSVRGGLRGEQFF
13	TRBV2	NA	NA	TRBJ1-2	TGTGCCAGCAGTGAAGACGGAAGGGGGGGCTACACCTTC	CASSEDGRGGYTF